The clone carrying this T cell receptor beta chain was counted between two and nine times. The antigen remains undetermined. The sample is drawn from a study of T cell responses to AZD1222 COVID-19 vaccine. The V segment lost 2 bases and the J segment 0 bases; nucleotides outside the gene matches: 6. The CDR3 has 18 amino acids. Per germline, CDR1 MNHNS and CDR2 SASEGT. Here immunoSEQ multiplex PCR was the method, and the copy in TCRdb shows in-frame clones only, minus some. The sample has roughly 160,000 clones; about 90% are singletons. The study's findings and limits: Spike-specific TCR repertoires showed rising breadth and depth after two AZD1222 doses. Of spike-specific TCRs, nearly half reportedly target regions left unmutated in variants.

This TCR derives from an adult in good health. Sequencing used peripheral blood, obtained on day 0 of AZD1222 vaccination. The genes are TRBV6-1 and TRBJ2-3, with TRBD2 matching over 12 bases. CDR3 in DNA: TGTGCCAGCAGTGAATTTCGGACTAGCGGGACTAGCACAGATACGCAGTATTTT. This sequence encodes CASSEFRTSGTSTDTQYF.